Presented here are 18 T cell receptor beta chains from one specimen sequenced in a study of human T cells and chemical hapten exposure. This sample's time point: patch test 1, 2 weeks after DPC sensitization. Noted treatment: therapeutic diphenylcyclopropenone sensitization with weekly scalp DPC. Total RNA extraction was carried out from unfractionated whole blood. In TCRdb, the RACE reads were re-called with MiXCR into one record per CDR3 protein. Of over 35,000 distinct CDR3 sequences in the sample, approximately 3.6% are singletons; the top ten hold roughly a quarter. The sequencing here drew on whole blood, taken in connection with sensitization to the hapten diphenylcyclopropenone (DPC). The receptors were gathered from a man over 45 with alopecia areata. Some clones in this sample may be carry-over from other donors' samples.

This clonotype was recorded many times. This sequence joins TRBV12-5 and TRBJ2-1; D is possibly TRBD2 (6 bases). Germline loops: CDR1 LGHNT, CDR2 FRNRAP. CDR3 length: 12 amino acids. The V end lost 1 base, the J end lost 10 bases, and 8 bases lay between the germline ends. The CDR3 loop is CASGLDGSEQFF. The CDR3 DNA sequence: TGTGCTAGTGGTTTGGACGGGAGCGAGCAGTTCTTC.

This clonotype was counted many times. CDR3 DNA sequence: TGCGCCAGCAGCCCACTCTCCCGGAATTCACCCCTCCACTTT. Its translation: CASSPLSRNSPLHF. This sequence joins TRBV4-1 and TRBJ1-6; D is ambiguous. Trimming shortened V by 4 bases and J by 7 bases, and 11 bases separated the two germline ends. The germline CDR1 and CDR2 sequences are MGHRA and YSYEKL. This CDR3 has 14 amino acids.

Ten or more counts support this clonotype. CDR3 coding DNA: TGTGCCAGCAGCTTAACCCCAACAGGGCCCAGAAACATTCAGTACTTC. Translated, it gives CASSLTPTGPRNIQYF. The chain recombines TRBV7-6 with TRBJ2-4, with D perhaps matching TRBD1 (6 bases). The CDR3 consists of 16 residues. Germline V CDR1 and CDR2: SGHVS, FNYEAQ. The ends were cut back, 2 bases at V and 6 bases at J, with 17 bases in the middle. The full variable domain, its missing parts supplied by reference TRBV7-6 and TRBJ2-4, is GAGVSQSPRYKVTKRGQDVALRCDPISGHVSLYWYRQALGQGPEFLTYFNYEAQQDKSGLPNDRFSAERPEGSISTLTIQRTEQRDSAMYRCASSLTPTGPRNIQYFGAGTRLSVL.

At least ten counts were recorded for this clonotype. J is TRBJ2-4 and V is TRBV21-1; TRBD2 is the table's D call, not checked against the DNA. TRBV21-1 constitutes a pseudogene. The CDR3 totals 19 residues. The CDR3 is CASSKWKGLAGEAKNIQYF. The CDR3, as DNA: TGTGCCAGCAGCAAATGGAAAGGGCTAGCGGGAGAGGCCAAAAACATTCAGTACTTC.

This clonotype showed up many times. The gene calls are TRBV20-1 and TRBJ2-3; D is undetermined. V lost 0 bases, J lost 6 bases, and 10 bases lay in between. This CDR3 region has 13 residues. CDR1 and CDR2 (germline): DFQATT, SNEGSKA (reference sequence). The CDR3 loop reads CSARELLGDTQYF. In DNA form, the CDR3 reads TGCAGTGCTAGAGAGCTATTAGGGGATACGCAGTATTTT.

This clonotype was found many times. Written as DNA, the CDR3 is TGCAGCGTTGTGGGGGCAGGGGATACGCAGTATTTT. It translates to CSVVGAGDTQYF. J is TRBJ2-3 and V is TRBV29-1; D is possibly TRBD1 (6 bases). Germline CDR1 reads SQVTM; CDR2 reads ANQGSEA. V gave up 4 bases and J gave up 6 bases, with 11 bases separating them. The CDR3 consists of 12 residues.

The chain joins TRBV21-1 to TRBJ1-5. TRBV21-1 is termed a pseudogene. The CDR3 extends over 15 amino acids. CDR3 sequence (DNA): TGTGCCAGCAGCCTTGGGACTAATAGCAATCAGCCCCAGCATTTT. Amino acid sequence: CASSLGTNSNQPQHF.

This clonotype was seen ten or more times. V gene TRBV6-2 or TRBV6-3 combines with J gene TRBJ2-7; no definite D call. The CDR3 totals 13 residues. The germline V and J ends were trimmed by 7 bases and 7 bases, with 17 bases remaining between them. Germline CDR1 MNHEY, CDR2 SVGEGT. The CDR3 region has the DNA TGTGCCAGCACCTTTTACGTCAACTCGGAGCAGTACTTC. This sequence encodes CASTFYVNSEQYF.

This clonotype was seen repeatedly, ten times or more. In DNA, the CDR3 is TGCAGTGCTAGAGTGGGCAGCTACACAGATACGCAGTATTTT. Its protein is CSARVGSYTDTQYF. This sequence joins TRBV20-1 and TRBJ2-3; no definite D call. V was pared by 1 base and J by 2 bases, with 10 bases between. The CDR3 has 14 residues. Per the germline V gene, CDR1 is DFQATT and CDR2 is SNEGSKA (reference sequence).

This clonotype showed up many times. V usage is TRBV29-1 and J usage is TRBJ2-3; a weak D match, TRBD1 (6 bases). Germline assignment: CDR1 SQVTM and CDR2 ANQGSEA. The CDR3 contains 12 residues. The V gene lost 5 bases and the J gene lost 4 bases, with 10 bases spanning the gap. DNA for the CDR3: TGCAGCGTTCGGACAGTCGCAGATACGCAGTATTTT. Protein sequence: CSVRTVADTQYF.

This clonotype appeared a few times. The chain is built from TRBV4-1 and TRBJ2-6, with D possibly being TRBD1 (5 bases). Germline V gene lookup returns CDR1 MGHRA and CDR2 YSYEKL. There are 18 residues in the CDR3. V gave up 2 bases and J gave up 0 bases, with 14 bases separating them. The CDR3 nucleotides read TGCGCCAGCAGCCAATCCAGGGTGAAACTCTCTGGGGCCAACGTCCTGACTTTC. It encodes CASSQSRVKLSGANVLTF.

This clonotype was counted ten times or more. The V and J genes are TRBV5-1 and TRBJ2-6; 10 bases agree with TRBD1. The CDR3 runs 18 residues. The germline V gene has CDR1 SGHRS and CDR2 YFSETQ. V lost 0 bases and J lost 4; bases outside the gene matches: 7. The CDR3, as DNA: TGCGCCAGCAGCTTGGGACAGGGGGCGTATCTGGGGGCCAACGTCCTGACTTTC. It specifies CASSLGQGAYLGANVLTF.

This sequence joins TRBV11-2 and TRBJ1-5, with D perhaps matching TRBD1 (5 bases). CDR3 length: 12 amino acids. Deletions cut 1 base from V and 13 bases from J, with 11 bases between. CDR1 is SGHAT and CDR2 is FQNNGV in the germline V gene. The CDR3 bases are TGTGCCAGCAGCTTAGGGCAGGGAGTACAGCATTTT. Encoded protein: CASSLGQGVQHF.

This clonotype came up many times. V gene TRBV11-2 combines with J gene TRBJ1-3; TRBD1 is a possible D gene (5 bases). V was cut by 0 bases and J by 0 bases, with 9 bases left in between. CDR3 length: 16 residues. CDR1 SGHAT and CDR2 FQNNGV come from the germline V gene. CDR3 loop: CASSLDLGRSGNTIYF. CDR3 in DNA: TGTGCCAGCAGCTTAGATTTGGGGCGCTCTGGAAACACCATATATTTT.

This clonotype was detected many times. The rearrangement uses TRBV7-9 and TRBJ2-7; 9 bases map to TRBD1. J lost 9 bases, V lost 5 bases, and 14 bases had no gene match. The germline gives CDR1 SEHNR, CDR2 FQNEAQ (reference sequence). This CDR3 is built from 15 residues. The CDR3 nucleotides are TGTGCCAGCAGCCCCGGGGCGGGGACAGGGACGGGGCAGTACTTC. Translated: CASSPGAGTGTGQYF.

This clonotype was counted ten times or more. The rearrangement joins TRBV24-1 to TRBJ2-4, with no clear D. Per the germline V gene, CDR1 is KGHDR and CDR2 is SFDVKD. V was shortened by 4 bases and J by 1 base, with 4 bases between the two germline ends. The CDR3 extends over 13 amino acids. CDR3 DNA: TGTGCCACCAGTGACGGGGCCAAAAACATTCAGTACTTC. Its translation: CATSDGAKNIQYF.

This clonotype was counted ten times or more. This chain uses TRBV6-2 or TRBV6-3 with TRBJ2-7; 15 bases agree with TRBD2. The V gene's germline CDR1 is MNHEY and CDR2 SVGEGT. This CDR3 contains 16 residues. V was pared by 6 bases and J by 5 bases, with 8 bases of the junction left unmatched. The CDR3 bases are TGTGCCAGCAGCCCCGGGACTAGCGGGAGGAGGAACGAGCAGTACTTC. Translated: CASSPGTSGRRNEQYF.

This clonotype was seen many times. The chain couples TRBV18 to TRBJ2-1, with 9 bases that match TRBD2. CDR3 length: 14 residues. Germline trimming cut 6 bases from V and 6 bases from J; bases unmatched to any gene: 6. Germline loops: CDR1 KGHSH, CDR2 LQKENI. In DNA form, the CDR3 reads TGTGCCAGCTCGCCGGGACTAGCTACCAATGAGCAGTTCTTC. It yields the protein CASSPGLATNEQFF.